One and the same sample provided the 29 T cell receptor beta chains below, sequenced in a study of T-cell memory formation after mild COVID-19. One entry per CDR3 protein, called by TCRdb with MiXCR from the 5' RACE reads. The sample includes about 390,000 distinct CDR3 sequences, 15% to 20% seen only once; the top ten take approximately 21%. The sequenced sample consisted of PBMCs or a T cell subset sorted from them (not recorded which). Receptor source: a young man who had mild COVID-19 (a few samples of this study predate the infection). Cell type and time point are not known.

This clonotype has just a few counts. CDR3 loop: CSAHSGTSSYNEQFF. DNA of the CDR3: TGCAGTGCTCACTCCGGGACTAGCTCCTACAATGAGCAGTTCTTC. This chain uses TRBV20-1 with TRBJ2-1; 8 bases agree with TRBD2. CDR3 size: 15 residues. V trimming: 5 bases; J trimming: 0 bases; junction bases outside the gene matches: 6. Germline CDR1 reads DFQATT; CDR2 reads SNEGSKA (reference sequence).

In DNA, the CDR3 is TGCAGCGTAGTCAGGACAGGGGTCTTTAATGAGCAGTTCTTC. Encoded protein: CSVVRTGVFNEQFF. V usage is TRBV29-1 and J usage is TRBJ2-1; the match to TRBD1 covers 9 bases. The J segment lost 7 bases and the V segment lost 6 bases, leaving 10 bases of the junction unmatched. Looked up from germline, CDR1 is SQVTM and CDR2 is ANQGSEA. The CDR3 is made up of 14 amino acids.

This clonotype was recorded a few times. This chain's CDR3 is CASSVGLAASTDTQYF. In nucleotides, the CDR3 is TGTGCCAGCAGCGTAGGACTAGCGGCTAGCACAGATACGCAGTATTTT. This chain joins TRBV9 and TRBJ2-3; the match to TRBD2 covers 9 bases. This CDR3 has 16 amino acids. Germline values: CDR1 SGDLS, CDR2 YYNGEE. V shed 0 bases, J shed 0 bases, and the junction held 2 bases outside the gene matches.

The chain carries TRBV7-2 and TRBJ1-3; the D gene is possibly TRBD1 (5 bases). This CDR3 contains 15 residues. The V gene's germline CDR1 is SGHTA and CDR2 FQGNSA. Trimming cost V 8 bases and J 4 bases, with 18 bases left between them. CDR3 residues: CASHTIGAGGNTIYF. The CDR3 DNA is TGTGCCAGCCACACGATCGGGGCGGGCGGAAACACCATATATTTT.

This clonotype was found a few times. V is TRBV2 and J is TRBJ2-7, with 7 bases identical to TRBD1. V shed 3 bases and J 1 base; nucleotides not matched to a gene: 6. CDR1 and CDR2 from the germline V gene are SNHLY and FYNNEI. CDR3 length equals 15 residues. CDR3 coding DNA: TGTGCCAGCAGTGACTTGGACAGGATTTCCTACGAGCAGTACTTC. It translates to CASSDLDRISYEQYF. Complete variable domain (other parts from reference TRBV2 and TRBJ2-7): EPEVTQTPSHQVTQMGQEVILRCVPISNHLYFYWYRQILGQKVEFLVSFYNNEISEKSEIFDDQFSVERPDGSNFTLKIRSTKLEDSAMYFCASSDLDRISYEQYFGPGTRLTVT.

V and J are TRBV20-1 and TRBJ2-7; 7 bases match TRBD2. This CDR3 region has 15 residues. CDR1 and CDR2 from the germline V gene are DFQATT and SNEGSKA (reference sequence). The CDR3 bases are TGCAGTGCTATCCCCTTGGGGGGGGACGTCTGGGTTCGGGTAGTC. Its protein product is CSAIPLGGDVWVRVV.

The chain recombines TRBV7-2 with TRBJ2-7; a possible D gene is TRBD1 (5 bases). Trimming left V 3 bases short and J 1 base short, with 19 bases between. The CDR3 runs to 17 residues. Germline CDR1 and CDR2: SGHTA and FQGNSA. Here the CDR3 DNA reads TGTGCCAGCAGCTTTTACAGGACCTCTGTGAAATCCTACGAGCAGTACTTC. Residues: CASSFYRTSVKSYEQYF.

This clonotype occurred a few times. V and J are TRBV9 and TRBJ2-1, with a possible D match to TRBD2 (5 bases). Germline V gene lookup returns CDR1 SGDLS and CDR2 YYNGEE. Deletions cut 4 bases from V and 10 bases from J, with 18 bases between. The CDR3 length is 14 residues. The CDR3 here is CASSSFRTLDEQFF. CDR3 coding DNA: TGTGCCAGCAGCTCTTTCCGGACTCTCGACGAGCAGTTCTTC.

This clonotype was counted a few times. This rearrangement joins TRBV2 to TRBJ1-4; D remains ambiguous. Trimming stripped 6 bases from V and 4 bases from J, with 6 bases between. Germline loops: CDR1 SNHLY, CDR2 FYNNEI. The CDR3 consists of 12 residues. Here the CDR3 reads CASSPVNEKLFF. The CDR3 DNA reads TGTGCCAGCAGCCCAGTTAATGAAAAACTGTTTTTT.

This clonotype was counted between two and nine times. The chain uses TRBV4-3 and TRBJ2-1; D is unclear. CDR3 length: 17 amino acids. CDR1 is LGHNA, CDR2 YSLEER, per germline. Between the trimmed V and J ends, which lost 1 base and 9 bases, there was a span of 22 bases. DNA of the CDR3: TGCGCCAGCAGCCAAGGCCGGGCGGTGGTGGGCTGGGGTGAGCAGTTCTTC. It specifies CASSQGRAVVGWGEQFF.

This clonotype was detected only a few times. The chain joins TRBV27 to TRBJ2-3; D is undetermined. CDR1 is MNHEY and CDR2 is SMNVEV in the germline V gene (reference sequence). The CDR3 extends over 11 amino acids. Between the trimmed V and J ends, which lost 7 bases and 7 bases, there was a span of 9 bases. The CDR3 DNA reads TGTGCCAGCAAGGGTTCATATACGCAGTATTTT. It codes for CASKGSYTQYF.

J is TRBJ1-4 and V is TRBV5-1; D not resolved. This CDR3 region has 13 residues. Germline V lookup: CDR1 SGHRS, CDR2 YFSETQ. V dropped 2 bases and J dropped 8 bases, with 10 bases sitting between them. The CDR3 region has the DNA TGCGCCAGCAGCTTCAACAACAACGAAAAACTGTTTTTT. Residues: CASSFNNNEKLFF. The full variable domain, with the rest looked up from reference TRBV5-1 and TRBJ1-4, is KAGVTQTPRYLIKTRGQQVTLSCSPISGHRSVSWYQQTPGQGLQFLFEYFSETQRNKGNFPGRFSGRQFSNSRSEMNVSTLELGDSALYLCASSFNNNEKLFFGSGTQLSVL.

The chain uses TRBV6-5 and TRBJ1-2; a weak D match, TRBD1 (5 bases). Deletions cut 0 bases from V and 2 bases from J, with 10 bases between. Germline V gives CDR1 MNHEY, CDR2 SVGAGI. CDR3 size: 15 residues. The CDR3 loop reads CASSYSPGHNYGYTF. In nucleotides, the CDR3 is TGTGCCAGCAGTTACTCACCCGGACACAACTATGGCTACACCTTC.

This rearrangement joins TRBV28 to TRBJ1-2; no clear D. The CDR3 length is 14 residues. The ends were cut back, 5 bases at V and 8 bases at J, with 18 bases in the middle. Germline V gives CDR1 MDHEN, CDR2 SYDVKM. This CDR3 is CASSPSVGGWGYTF. CDR3 nucleotides: TGTGCCAGCAGTCCATCGGTGGGTGGTTGGGGCTACACCTTC.

The V and J genes are TRBV6-4 and TRBJ2-2; D ambiguous. Trimming shortened V by 2 bases and J by 12 bases, and 7 bases separated the two germline ends. Germline CDR1 is MRHNA and CDR2 is SNTAGT. This CDR3 has 11 amino acids. The DNA of the CDR3 is TGTGCCAGCAGTGACAGGGCGAAGCTGTTTTTT. Translating gives CASSDRAKLFF.

The sample holds a few counts of this clonotype. The DNA of the CDR3 is TGTGCCAGCAATGGCCAGGGAATTATCGAGACCCAGTACTTC. It codes for CASNGQGIIETQYF. The chain is built from TRBV28 and TRBJ2-5; a possible D gene is TRBD1 (5 bases). Germline CDR1 reads MDHEN; CDR2 reads SYDVKM. The V end was cut by 7 bases, the J end by 5 bases, with 17 bases between. The CDR3 length is 14 residues.

The chain recombines TRBV15 with TRBJ2-2; D is unresolved. The CDR3 consists of 13 residues. CDR1 LNHNV and CDR2 YYDKDF come from the germline V gene (reference sequence). V was clipped by 0 bases and J by 7 bases, with 6 bases between them. CDR3 loop: CATSRDFGGELFF. DNA for the CDR3: TGTGCCACCAGCAGAGATTTCGGCGGGGAGCTGTTTTTT.

In this sample, this clonotype turned up a few times. The chain employs TRBV15 and TRBJ2-5; D unresolved. The CDR3 length is 14 residues. The germline V gene encodes CDR1 LNHNV and CDR2 YYDKDF (reference sequence). Trimming removed 5 bases at V and 0 bases at J, with 10 bases between. In DNA, the CDR3 is TGTGCCACCAGCGGACCAGGTTACCAAGAGACCCAGTACTTC. This encodes CATSGPGYQETQYF. The variable domain in full, with the rest retrieved from reference TRBV15 and TRBJ2-5, is DAMVIQNPRYQVTQFGKPVTLSCSQTLNHNVMYWYQQKSSQAPKLLFHYYDKDFNNEADTPDNFQSRRPNTSFCFLDIRSPGLGDTAMYLCATSGPGYQETQYFGPGTRLLVL.

CDR3 residues: CSVSGGYQETQYF. Here the CDR3 DNA reads TGCAGTGTTTCCGGGGGGTACCAAGAGACCCAGTACTTC. This chain joins TRBV20-1 and TRBJ2-5, with 7 bases fitting TRBD2. CDR1 and CDR2 from the germline V gene are DFQATT and SNEGSKA (reference sequence). The CDR3 extends over 13 amino acids. V lost 7 bases, J lost 0 bases, and 5 bases stayed unmatched.

The chain joins TRBV29-1 to TRBJ2-3; 11 bases agree with TRBD2. This CDR3 spans 13 amino acids. The germline V gene has CDR1 SQVTM and CDR2 ANQGSEA. The V and J ends lost 7 bases and 4 bases, in that order; junction bases with no gene match: 4. The CDR3 DNA sequence: TGCAGCGCCGTACTAGCGGGGGCAGATACGCAGTATTTT. Protein sequence: CSAVLAGADTQYF.

This chain connects TRBV27 to TRBJ2-3; D remains ambiguous. Germline values: CDR1 MNHEY, CDR2 SMNVEV (reference sequence). The CDR3 totals 11 residues. V was clipped by 5 bases and J by 5 bases, with 5 bases between them. The CDR3 sequence is CASSVQDTQYF. The CDR3 DNA reads as TGTGCCAGCAGTGTCCAAGATACGCAGTATTTT.

J is TRBJ2-4 and V is TRBV7-2; TRBD2 agrees at 7 bases. CDR1 is SGHTA and CDR2 is FQGNSA in the germline V gene. The CDR3 spans 15 residues. Trimming cost V 2 bases and J 9 bases; bases outside gene matches: 10. The CDR3 DNA reads TGTGCCAGCAGCTTACGAGCGCGGGGGATGGTCATTCAGTACTTC. As protein: CASSLRARGMVIQYF.

This clonotype has just a few counts. The CDR3 here is CASDRGSYNEQFF. CDR3 sequence (DNA): TGTGCCAGCGACAGAGGATCCTACAATGAGCAGTTCTTC. The J gene is TRBJ2-1, the V gene TRBV9, with D perhaps TRBD1 (5 bases). Between the trimmed V and J ends, which lost 7 bases and 1 base, there was a span of 9 bases. The CDR3 length is 13 residues. Germline V lookup: CDR1 SGDLS, CDR2 YYNGEE.

The V and J genes are TRBV21-1 and TRBJ1-3; TRBD1, the D gene given by the table, was not confirmed from the DNA. TRBV21-1 is an annotated pseudogene. This CDR3 contains 19 residues. The chain's CDR3 is CASSPPGTGGQYSGNTIYF. The CDR3 DNA sequence: TGTGCCAGCAGCCCCCCAGGCACGGGGGGACAGTACTCTGGAAACACCATATATTTT.

This clonotype was counted a few times. The chain carries TRBV9 and TRBJ1-1; 7 nucleotides align to TRBD1. After removal of 4 bases from V and 4 bases from J, the junction contained 4 bases not matched to a gene. The CDR3 is made up of 13 amino acids. From germline, CDR1 is SGDLS and CDR2 YYNGEE. CDR3 bases: TGTGCCAGCAGCTTCCGGACAGGCACTGAAGCTTTCTTT. Translation gives CASSFRTGTEAFF.

The sample holds many counts of this clonotype. This chain joins TRBV18 and TRBJ1-3; D remains ambiguous. CDR1 KGHSH and CDR2 LQKENI come from the germline V gene. Trimming shortened V by 4 bases and J by 1 base, and 8 bases separated the two germline ends. CDR3 size: 14 residues. The CDR3 reads CASSRETSGNTIYF. CDR3 nucleotides: TGTGCCAGCTCACGTGAGACATCTGGAAACACCATATATTTT.

This clonotype was detected many times. The chain combines TRBV18 with TRBJ2-3; D is uncertain. V gave up 3 bases and J gave up 1 base, with 11 bases separating them. The CDR3 is made up of 15 amino acids. Germline CDR1 KGHSH, CDR2 LQKENI. The CDR3 sequence is CASSPVGQGTDTQYF. DNA for the CDR3: TGTGCCAGCTCACCGGTCGGGCAGGGCACAGATACGCAGTATTTT. Complete variable domain (other parts from reference TRBV18 and TRBJ2-3): NAGVMQNPRHLVRRRGQEARLRCSPMKGHSHVYWYRQLPEEGLKFMVYLQKENIIDESGMPKERFSAEFPKEGPSILRIQQVVRGDSAAYFCASSPVGQGTDTQYFGPGTRLTVL.

The genes are TRBV19 and TRBJ2-3; TRBD2 matches at 7 bases. Trimming removed 6 bases from V and 7 bases from J; junction bases left unmatched: 13. CDR3 size: 15 residues. CDR1 is LNHDA, CDR2 SQIVND, per germline (reference sequence). The CDR3 spells CASSGLGGTTNTQYF. CDR3 bases: TGTGCCAGTAGCGGTCTGGGGGGGACGACGAATACGCAGTATTTT.

This clonotype was seen only once. The gene calls are TRBV20-1 and TRBJ2-5; perhaps TRBD2 as D (7 bases). Per the germline V gene, CDR1 is DFQATT and CDR2 is SNEGSKA (reference sequence). The CDR3 consists of 14 residues. Trimming pared 3 bases from V and 6 bases from J, leaving 17 bases between. The CDR3 spells CSASGGPHGKTQYF. The CDR3 DNA reads as TGCAGTGCTAGCGGGGGGCCCCACGGGAAGACCCAGTACTTC.